The T cell receptor (beta chain) described here comes from a study of blood T cell repertoires in COVID-19. On the study more broadly: COVID-19 samples from acute and convalescent phases originated in the United States, Italy and Spain.

In the original analysis: Amplified reference gene primers provided the basis for estimating nucleated cell counts. Sequencing used immunoSEQ multiplex PCR; TCRdb keeps in-frame clones, though not all of them. V, J and clone size derive from that table, while D and trimming were established from the DNA sequence. The sample consists of more than 75,000 clones, roughly nine tenths of them appearing once. Per germline, CDR1 SGHNT and CDR2 YYREEE (reference sequence). The CDR3 covers 14 residues. V trimming: 6 bases; J trimming: 2 bases; junction bases outside the gene matches: 4. This receptor was obtained from a middle-aged man with COVID-19, enrolled during active disease. V usage is TRBV5-4 and J usage is TRBJ2-1; TRBD2 aligns across 8 bases. The sample taken for sequencing was peripheral blood. CDR3 protein: CASIGGGPYNEQFF. The CDR3 nucleotides are TGTGCCAGCATCGGGGGGGGACCCTACAATGAGCAGTTCTTC.